This is a list of T cell receptor beta chains from one sample in a study of Graves' ophthalmopathy and Graves' hyperthyroidism. A single record per CDR3 protein comes from TCRdb applying MiXCR to the multiplex PCR reads. The profile shows around 43,000 distinct CDR3 sequences, 52% of them singletons. Sample: peripheral blood. The origin of the receptors is an adult man with Graves' ophthalmopathy. Each CDR3 is given with its conserved first and last residue. D genes are given only for firm matches. Size is omitted from some rows. Given values are once, few, many or a class for expanded clones.

-	TRBV20-1	TRBJ2-3	-	TGCAGTGCTAGTGGTTCCAGGCCAGATACGCAGTATTTT	CSASGSRPDTQYF
-	TRBV20-1	TRBJ2-5	-	TGCAGTGCTAGAGATCCGACAGGTTTGGAGACCCAGTACTTC	CSARDPTGLETQYF
-	TRBV7-2	TRBJ2-5	-	TGTGCCAGCAGCTTAACTACCCGGGAGACCCAGTACTTC	CASSLTTRETQYF
TRBD2	TRBV7-2	TRBJ2-5	-	TGTGCCAGCAGCTCGCTAGCGGGAGGGCTCCAAGAGACCCAGTACTTC	CASSSLAGGLQETQYF
TRBD2	TRBV6-1	TRBJ2-5	many	TGTGCCAGCAGTGAGCGGGAGGGACGACAAGAGACCCAGTACTTC	CASSEREGRQETQYF
TRBD2	TRBV7-3	TRBJ2-3	-	TGTGCTAGCGGGCTTGGCGGAGTCACAGAAACGCAGTATTTT	CASGLGGVTETQYF
TRBD2	TRBV25-1	TRBJ2-1	medium-sized	TGTGCCAGCAGTGACGGTCTAGCGGGAGATGAGCAGTTCTTC	CASSDGLAGDEQFF
-	TRBV7-3	TRBJ2-6	many	TGTGCCAGCAGCTTATGGCCCGGTGGGGCCAACGTCCTGACTTTC	CASSLWPGGANVLTF
-	TRBV15	TRBJ2-1	-	TGTGCCACCAGCAGCGACGGGGACGGAGGCTACAATGAGCAGTTCTTC	CATSSDGDGGYNEQFF
TRBD1	TRBV19	TRBJ2-5	-	TGTGCCAGCAGTGCACGGACAGGACAAGAGACCCAGTACTTC	CASSARTGQETQYF
-	TRBV29-1	TRBJ2-7	medium-sized	TGCAGCGTTGTACAGCCTTCTTCCTACGAGCAGTACTTC	CSVVQPSSYEQYF
-	TRBV6-5	TRBJ1-1	many	TGTGCCAGCAGTTATCAGAAGGGTGACACTGAAGCTTTCTTT	CASSYQKGDTEAFF
-	TRBV13	TRBJ1-1	medium-sized	TGTGCCAGCAGCCCACAGGGAAGCACTGAAGCTTTCTTT	CASSPQGSTEAFF
-	TRBV5-1	TRBJ1-2	-	TGCGCCAGCAGCTTGGAGAACAGTTCTAACTATGGCAACACCTTC	CASSLENSSNYGNTF
TRBD1	TRBV7-6	TRBJ2-1	-	TGTGCCAGCGCCGGGACAGCCCTCCTAAATGAGCAGTTCTTC	CASAGTALLNEQFF
-	TRBV7-2	TRBJ2-2	many	TGTGCCAGCAGCGCCCGGGAGCACACCGGGGAGCTGTTTTTT	CASSAREHTGELFF
-	TRBV9	TRBJ2-3	many	TGTGCCAGCAGCGCCGGAGGCGGTCCGGATACGCAGTATTTT	CASSAGGGPDTQYF
-	TRBV20-1	TRBJ2-1	many	TGCAGTGCTAAGACGGGCCCCAATGAGCAGTTCTTC	CSAKTGPNEQFF
TRBD1	TRBV12-5	TRBJ2-1	many	TGTGCTAGACCTCAGGGGGAAGTTCCCTACAATGAGCAGTTCTTC	CARPQGEVPYNEQFF
TRBD1	TRBV5-1	TRBJ1-4	-	TGCGCCAGCAGTTGGGACAGGATAAATGAAAAACTGTTTTTT	CASSWDRINEKLFF
-	TRBV6-6	TRBJ2-3	many	TGTGCCAGCAGTTACTCGACCCTAAGGGGCAGGACAGATACGCAGTATTTT	CASSYSTLRGRTDTQYF
-	TRBV29-1	TRBJ2-1	-	TGCAGCTTAGAGGTACGGCGCCTAGCTGCTGAGCAGTTCTTC	CSLEVRRLAAEQFF
-	TRBV10-3	TRBJ2-3	many	TGTGCCACCACGGCCGGGGTTGCGGAATTGAGCACAGATACGCAGTATTTT	CATTAGVAELSTDTQYF
-	TRBV7-2	TRBJ1-3	-	TGTGCCAGCAGCTTAAGCATGAGCTCTGGAAACACCATATATTTT	CASSLSMSSGNTIYF
TRBD2	TRBV20-1	TRBJ2-5	-	TGCAGTGCCCCAGAGGGGACTAGCGGGAGCTTAGAGACCCAGTACTTC	CSAPEGTSGSLETQYF
TRBD2	TRBV20-1	TRBJ2-3	few	TGCAGTGCCGGAACGGGACTAGCGGCAGATACGCAGTATTTT	CSAGTGLAADTQYF
-	TRBV9	TRBJ1-2	many	TGTGCCAGCAGCGTAGGCGCAGGGGAGGACTATGGCTACACCTTC	CASSVGAGEDYGYTF
-	TRBV10-2	TRBJ1-2	-	TGCGCCAGCAGTGAGTCGTGGCAGGGGCCAGGGTTAGGCTACACCTTC	CASSESWQGPGLGYTF
-	TRBV5-4	TRBJ1-1	few	TGTGCCAGCAGCCCAGGGGTGAACACTGAAGCTTTCTTT	CASSPGVNTEAFF
-	TRBV7-9	TRBJ2-7	many	TGTGCCAGCCAACAGGGCTACGAGCAGTACTTC	CASQQGYEQYF
-	TRBV19	TRBJ2-2	many	TGTGCCAGTAGTAGGTCAACCGGGCCCACCGGGGAGCTGTTTTTT	CASSRSTGPTGELFF
-	TRBV10-3	TRBJ2-7	-	TGTGCCATCAGCGTCGGGTACGACGAGCAGTACTTC	CAISVGYDEQYF
-	TRBV6-5	TRBJ2-2	many	TGTGCCAGCCGGGCCCTCGGGGCCTGGGAGCTGTTTTTT	CASRALGAWELFF
TRBD2	TRBV19	TRBJ2-2	few	TGTGCCAGTAGTGTTCGGACTAGCCCCACCGGGGAGCTGTTTTTT	CASSVRTSPTGELFF
TRBD2	TRBV5-1	TRBJ2-5	-	TGCGCCAGCAGCCTATTACTAGCGGGAGGCGGAGAGACCCAGTACTTT	CASSLLLAGGGETQYF
TRBD1	TRBV7-2	TRBJ1-1	-	TGTGCCAGCAGCGCTACAGGGGCAGGGAGGGATGCTTTCTTT	CASSATGAGRDAFF
-	TRBV6-1	TRBJ1-5	once	TGTGCCAGCAGTGATCGGGGGACGAATAGCAATCAGCCCCAGCATTTT	CASSDRGTNSNQPQHF
-	TRBV5-1	TRBJ2-7	many	TGCGCCAGCAGCTTGGGGGGGAAAGCCTACGAGCAGTACTTC	CASSLGGKAYEQYF
-	TRBV4-2	TRBJ1-2	-	TGTGCCAGCAGCCAAGATCGGGGCAGTTCTAACTATGGCTACACCTTC	CASSQDRGSSNYGYTF
TRBD2	TRBV7-3	TRBJ2-2	-	TGTGCCAGCAGCCTAACGTTGCGGGAGACCTACAGTGAGCAGTTTTTT	CASSLTLRETYSEQFF
TRBD2	TRBV20-1	TRBJ2-7	many	TGCAGTGCTAGATCCCAAACTAGCGGGAGGGCCTACGAGCAGTACTTC	CSARSQTSGRAYEQYF
-	TRBV5-4	TRBJ1-6	-	TGTGCCAGCAGCTTGGCTTCCGGGACCATAAATTCACCCCTCCACTTT	CASSLASGTINSPLHF
-	TRBV2	TRBJ1-5	-	TGTGCCAGCAGAGCCACAGGATATAGCAATCAGCATTTT	CASRATGYSNQHF
-	TRBV14	TRBJ1-3	-	TGTGTCAGCAGCCAGAGGGTGGGCGGAAATACCATATATTTT	CVSSQRVGGNTIYF
-	TRBV12-3/TRBV12-4	TRBJ2-6	-	TGTGCCAGCAGTCCTCCCCTGACTTTC	CASSPPLTF
-	TRBV4-1	TRBJ2-7	many	TGCGCCAGCAGCCAAGTGGTCCTCTTCGAGCAGTACTTC	CASSQVVLFEQYF
-	TRBV11-2	TRBJ1-4	many	TGTGCCAGCAGCTTAGATGGGGGGATTGATGAAAAACTGTTTTTT	CASSLDGGIDEKLFF
TRBD1	TRBV9	TRBJ2-5	many	TGTGCCAGCAGCCCCCAGGGGGTCCTTCCACTGACCCAGTACTTC	CASSPQGVLPLTQYF
-	TRBV12-3/TRBV12-4	TRBJ1-2	many	TGTGCCAGCAGAAAAAACAGGGATAACTATGGCTACACCTTC	CASRKNRDNYGYTF
TRBD2	TRBV7-3	TRBJ2-1	many	TGTGCCAGCAGCTCCCAAGGCGGGGGGGCCATAGGTGAGCAGTTCTTC	CASSSQGGGAIGEQFF
-	TRBV11-1	TRBJ2-5	many	TGTGCCAGCAGCTTTCGGGTAGGGGAGGAGACCCAGTACTTC	CASSFRVGEETQYF
-	TRBV14	TRBJ1-2	many	TGTGCCAGCAGCCCCCTGACAGGAAACTATGGCTACACCTTC	CASSPLTGNYGYTF
-	TRBV3-1	TRBJ1-3	many	TGTGCCAGCAGCCAAGCTTTGACATCGGGAAACACCATATATTTT	CASSQALTSGNTIYF
-	TRBV7-9	TRBJ2-2	-	TGTGCCAGCAGCTTAGGGACTTCTAACACCGGGGAGCTGTTTTTT	CASSLGTSNTGELFF
TRBD2	TRBV20-1	TRBJ2-7	-	TGCAGTGCTAGGACTAGCGGGGGATTGTGGGGCCGGCAGCACTTC	CSARTSGGLWGRQHF
TRBD1	TRBV29-1	TRBJ2-7	-	TGCAGCGTTGCTCCGGGACAGAGCTACGAGCAGTACTTC	CSVAPGQSYEQYF
-	TRBV19	TRBJ2-1	many	TGTGCCAGTAGTATAGATTGGGGGGCAAGGTACAATGAGCAGTTCTTC	CASSIDWGARYNEQFF
-	TRBV25-1	TRBJ1-6	medium-sized	TGTGCCAGCAAAGCACGGCATAATTCACCCCTCCACTTT	CASKARHNSPLHF
TRBD2	TRBV7-2	TRBJ2-7	-	TGTGCCAGCAGTGGGAGGACTAGCGGGAGAGGGTTCGAGCAGTACTTC	CASSGRTSGRGFEQYF